This T cell receptor (beta chain) was retrieved from a study of human T cells and chemical hapten exposure. Indicated time point: pre-sensitization, week 0. Indicated treatment: therapeutic diphenylcyclopropenone sensitization with weekly scalp DPC. The CDR3 is 8 amino acids. V lost 4 bases and J 8 bases, leaving 2 bases between the germline ends. The germline V gene encodes CDR1 SQVTM and CDR2 ANQGSEA. Points on this clonotype: Its antigen is unknown.

Regarding the study as a whole: The study found that DPC sensitization did not change TCRs above 1 in 1000 frequency. Expanded TCRs produced significantly more large CDR3 similarity clusters than controls did.

Original processing notes: Sequenced samples showed a median of around 96,000 TCRs each, with counts running from roughly 23,000 to 700,000. In TCRdb, the RACE reads were re-called with MiXCR into one record per CDR3 protein. What appears here as the V and J calls and clone size reflects TCRdb's work, not the paper's. The sample has about 39,000 distinct CDR3 sequences, approximately 13% seen once. This rearrangement joins TRBV29-1 to TRBJ1-2; D is uncertain. This TCR was recovered from a woman in her twenties or thirties with alopecia areata. Some clones in this sample may be carry-over from other donors' samples. The source was whole blood, collected in connection with sensitization to the hapten diphenylcyclopropenone (DPC). CDR3 residues: CSVGGYTF. The CDR3 DNA follows: TGCAGCGTTGGCGGCTACACCTTC.